This TCR beta chain was captured in a study of blood T cells in healthy people across ages. Study-level information: Per two T cells, about one barcoded beta molecule was captured through template switching. Study-wide results and caveats: A roughly linear fall in TCR beta diversity per million T cells was seen with increasing age.

Alongside a J-beta primer mix, a sample-barcoded 5' primer served in a second PCR lasting roughly 6 to 12 cycles. MiXCR, run by TCRdb on the 5' RACE reads, gives a single entry per CDR3 protein. The repertoire holds about 580,000 distinct CDR3 sequences, less than 60% seen once, with 20% to 25% in the top ten. This CDR3 is built from 12 residues. CDR1 and CDR2 from the germline V gene are SGHTA and FQGNSA. V was clipped by 1 base and J by 5 bases, with 6 bases between them. No fewer than 5.5 micrograms of total RNA were isolated from every sample. This clonotype turned up a few times. Its target is unknown.

The sample was blood. This TCR was recovered from a man older than 75 in good health. This rearrangement joins TRBV7-2 to TRBJ2-7; weak D call: TRBD2 (6 bases). The CDR3: CASSLGGDEQYF. The CDR3 nucleotides are TGTGCCAGCAGCTTAGGGGGGGACGAGCAGTACTTC.